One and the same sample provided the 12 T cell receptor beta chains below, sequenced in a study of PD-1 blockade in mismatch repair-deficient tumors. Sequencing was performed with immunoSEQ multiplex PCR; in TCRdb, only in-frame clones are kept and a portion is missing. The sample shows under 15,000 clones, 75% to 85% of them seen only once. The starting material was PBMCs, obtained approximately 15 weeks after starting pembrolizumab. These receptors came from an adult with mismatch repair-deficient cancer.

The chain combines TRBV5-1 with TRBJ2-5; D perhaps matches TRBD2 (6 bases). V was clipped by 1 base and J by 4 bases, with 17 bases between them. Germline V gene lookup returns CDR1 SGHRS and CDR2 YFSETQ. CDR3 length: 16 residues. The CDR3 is CASSLLSGRGGETQYF. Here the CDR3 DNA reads TGCGCCAGCAGCTTGCTCTCCGGGAGAGGTGGAGAGACCCAGTACTTC.

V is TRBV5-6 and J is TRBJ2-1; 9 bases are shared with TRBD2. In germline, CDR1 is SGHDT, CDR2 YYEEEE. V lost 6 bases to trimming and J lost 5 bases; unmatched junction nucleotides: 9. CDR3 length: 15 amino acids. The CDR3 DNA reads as TGTGCCAGCATCCTGGGGGTAGCGGGAGACAATGAGCAGTTCTTC. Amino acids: CASILGVAGDNEQFF.

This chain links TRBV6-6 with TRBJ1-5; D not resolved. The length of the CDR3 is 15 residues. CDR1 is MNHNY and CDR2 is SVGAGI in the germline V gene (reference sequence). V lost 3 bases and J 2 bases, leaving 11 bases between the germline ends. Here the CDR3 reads CASSYAGGGNQPQHF. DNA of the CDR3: TGTGCCAGCAGTTATGCGGGAGGCGGCAATCAGCCCCAGCATTTT.

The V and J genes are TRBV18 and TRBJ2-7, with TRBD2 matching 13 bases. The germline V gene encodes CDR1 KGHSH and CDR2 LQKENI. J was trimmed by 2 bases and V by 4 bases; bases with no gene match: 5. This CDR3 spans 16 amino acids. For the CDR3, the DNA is TGTGCCAGCTCACTACTTGGACTAGCGGGGGCCTACGAGCAGTACTTC. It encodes CASSLLGLAGAYEQYF. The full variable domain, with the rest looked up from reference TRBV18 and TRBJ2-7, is NAGVMQNPRHLVRRRGQEARLRCSPMKGHSHVYWYRQLPEEGLKFMVYLQKENIIDESGMPKERFSAEFPKEGPSILRIQQVVRGDSAAYFCASSLLGLAGAYEQYFGPGTRLTVT.

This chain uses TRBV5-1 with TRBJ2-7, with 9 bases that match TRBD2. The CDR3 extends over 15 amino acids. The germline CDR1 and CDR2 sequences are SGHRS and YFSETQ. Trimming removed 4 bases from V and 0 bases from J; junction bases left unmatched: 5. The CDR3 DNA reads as TGCGCCAGCAGCATCGAGACTAGCGGCTCCTACGAGCAGTACTTC. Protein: CASSIETSGSYEQYF.

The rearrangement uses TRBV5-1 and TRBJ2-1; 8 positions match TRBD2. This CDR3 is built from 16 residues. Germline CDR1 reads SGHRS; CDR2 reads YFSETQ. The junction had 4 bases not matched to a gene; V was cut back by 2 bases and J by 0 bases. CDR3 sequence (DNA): TGCGCCAGCAGCTTCATAGCGGGGAGCTCCTACAATGAGCAGTTCTTC. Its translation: CASSFIAGSSYNEQFF.

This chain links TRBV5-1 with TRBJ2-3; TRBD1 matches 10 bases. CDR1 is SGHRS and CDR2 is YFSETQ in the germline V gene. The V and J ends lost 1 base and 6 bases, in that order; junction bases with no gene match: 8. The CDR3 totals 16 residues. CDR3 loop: CASSLFLGQGQDTQYF. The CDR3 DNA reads TGCGCCAGCAGCTTGTTTTTGGGACAGGGGCAGGATACGCAGTATTTT.

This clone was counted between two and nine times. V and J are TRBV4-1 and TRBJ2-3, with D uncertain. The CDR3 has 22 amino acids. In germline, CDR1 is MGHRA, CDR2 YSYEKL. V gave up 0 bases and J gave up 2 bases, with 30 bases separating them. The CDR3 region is CASSQERPLKRPGTRSTDTQYF. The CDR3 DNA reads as TGCGCCAGCAGCCAAGAGCGCCCCCTTAAGCGCCCCGGTACCCGATCCACAGATACGCAGTATTTT.

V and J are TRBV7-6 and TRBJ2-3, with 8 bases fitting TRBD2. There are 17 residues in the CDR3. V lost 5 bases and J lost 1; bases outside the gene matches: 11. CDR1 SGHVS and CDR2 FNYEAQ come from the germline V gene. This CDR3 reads CASSINAGGGGTDTQYF. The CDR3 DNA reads TGTGCCAGCAGCATAAACGCCGGGGGGGGAGGCACAGATACGCAGTATTTT.

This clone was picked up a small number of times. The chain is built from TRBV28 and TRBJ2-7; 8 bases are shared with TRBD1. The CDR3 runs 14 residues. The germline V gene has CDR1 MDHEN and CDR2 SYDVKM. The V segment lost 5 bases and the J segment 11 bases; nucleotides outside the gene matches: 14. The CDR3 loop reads CASSPGQGGLREYF. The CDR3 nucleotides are TGTGCCAGCAGTCCAGGACAGGGTGGGCTGAGGGAGTACTTC.

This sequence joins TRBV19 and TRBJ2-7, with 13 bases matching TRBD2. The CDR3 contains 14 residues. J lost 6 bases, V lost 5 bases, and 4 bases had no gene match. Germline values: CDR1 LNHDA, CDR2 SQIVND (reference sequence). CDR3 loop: CASSARLAGGEQYF. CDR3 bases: TGTGCCAGTAGTGCCAGACTAGCGGGAGGCGAGCAGTACTTC. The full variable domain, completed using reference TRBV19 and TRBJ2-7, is DGGITQSPKYLFRKEGQNVTLSCEQNLNHDAMYWYRQDPGQGLRLIYYSQIVNDFQKGDIAEGYSVSREKKESFPLTVTSAQKNPTAFYLCASSARLAGGEQYFGPGTRLTVT.

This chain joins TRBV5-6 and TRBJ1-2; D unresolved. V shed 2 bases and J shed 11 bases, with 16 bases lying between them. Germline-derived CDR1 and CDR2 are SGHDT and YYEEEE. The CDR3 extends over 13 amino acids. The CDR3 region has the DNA TGTGCCAGCAGCTTAACCGGGATAGGGTTATACACCTTC. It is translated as CASSLTGIGLYTF.